Presented here are 3 T cell receptor beta chains from one specimen sequenced in a study of shared clonotypes between healthy human individuals. Some clones are missing from TCRdb's copy, which holds only in-frame ones; the method was immunoSEQ multiplex PCR. Of 470,000 or so clones listed, over 70% are singletons. Sequencing was carried out using PBMCs. These receptors were collected from a woman aged 40 to 55 in good health. Some clones in this sample may be carry-over from other donors' samples.

Points on this clone: A far bigger clonotype differs at one base, so this is likely a read error. Other DNA sequences in the sample encode the same CDR3. The CDR3 bases are TGTGCCAGTAGCTCCACCGGACTAGCGGGAGGGAGGGAGCTGTTTTTT. Residues: CASSSTGLAGGRELFF. V usage is TRBV11-2 and J usage is TRBJ2-2; 15 bases align to TRBD2. This CDR3 region has 16 residues. The germline gives CDR1 SGHAT, CDR2 FQNNGV.

The chain carries TRBV7-8 and TRBJ1-1; no reliable D call. This CDR3 is built from 16 residues. Germline V gene sequence: CDR1 SGHVS, CDR2 FQNEAQ. Deletions cut 4 bases from V and 0 bases from J, with 15 bases between. CDR3 residues: CASSSYLAGLNTEAFF. The CDR3 DNA follows: TGTGCCAGCAGCTCTTACCTCGCGGGTCTGAACACTGAAGCTTTCTTT. Using reference TRBV7-8 and TRBJ1-1 for the parts outside the CDR3, the full variable domain is GAGVSQSPRYKVAKRGQDVALRCDPISGHVSLFWYQQALGQGPEFLTYFQNEAQLDKSGLPSDRFFAERPEGSVSTLKIQRTQQEDSAVYLCASSSYLAGLNTEAFFGQGTRLTVV.

This clone came up a few times. Possible read error: a much larger clone is one base away. The V gene is TRBV19, the J gene TRBJ2-7; D not resolved. Germline V CDR1 and CDR2: LNHDA, SQIVND (reference sequence). This CDR3 is 11 amino acids long. CDR3: CASSGPYGQYF. For the CDR3, the DNA is TGTGCCAGTAGTGGTCCCTACGGGCAGTACTTC.